These 8 T cell receptor beta chains were sequenced from one sample in a study of T cell repertoires in cytomegalovirus infection. TCRdb re-called the reads through MiXCR, storing one row per CDR3 protein. The table shows 370,000 or so distinct CDR3 sequences, with about 35% occurring only once. For these receptors, no antigen is known. This specimen consisted of cultured PBMCs, obtained from culture after CMV antigen stimulation. The source of these receptors is a human donor in good health (CMV status not recorded). Some clones in this sample may be carry-over from other donors' samples.

This clonotype has just a few counts. J is TRBJ2-1 and V is TRBV4-1; D may be TRBD1 or TRBD2 (5 bases each). Germline V gene sequence: CDR1 MGHRA, CDR2 YSYEKL. The CDR3 runs 14 residues. V was clipped by 0 bases and J by 6 bases, with 9 bases between them. CDR3: CASSQDPGPNEQFF. DNA of the CDR3: TGCGCCAGCAGCCAAGACCCGGGGCCCAATGAGCAGTTCTTC.

This clonotype has more than one count but fewer than ten. This sequence joins TRBV7-9 and TRBJ2-7; D call uncertain. The CDR3 is made up of 14 amino acids. Trimming took off 5 bases at V and 2 bases at J, with 13 bases between the two ends. CDR1 is SEHNR, CDR2 FQNEAQ, per germline (reference sequence). The CDR3 here is CASSGAFETYEQYF. In nucleotides, the CDR3 is TGTGCCAGCAGCGGCGCGTTTGAGACCTACGAGCAGTACTTC.

V is TRBV12-3 or TRBV12-4 and J is TRBJ1-1; D is unresolved. The CDR3 totals 15 residues. The V gene lost 6 bases and the J gene lost 1 base, with 15 bases spanning the gap. The CDR3 DNA sequence: TGTGCCAGCAGCCCGGAGGAGGTGAGGAACACTGAAGCTTTCTTT. Its protein is CASSPEEVRNTEAFF.

The table lists this clonotype with a few counts. The chain combines TRBV12-3 or TRBV12-4 with TRBJ2-1; no clear D gene. Trimming took off 5 bases at V and 5 bases at J, with 16 bases between the two ends. The CDR3 loop spans 15 amino acids. The CDR3: CASSIRVDWDNEQFF. DNA for the CDR3: TGTGCCAGCAGTATTCGGGTCGACTGGGACAATGAGCAGTTCTTC.

This chain uses TRBV19 with TRBJ1-3; tentatively, D is TRBD1 (6 bases). There are 14 residues in the CDR3. Germline CDR1 reads LNHDA; CDR2 reads SQIVND (reference sequence). The V end was cut by 5 bases, the J end by 7 bases, with 15 bases between. The CDR3 spells CASSPGGQRNTIYF. In nucleotides, the CDR3 is TGTGCCAGTAGTCCCGGGGGACAAAGGAACACCATATATTTT.

This sequence joins TRBV5-1 and TRBJ1-2, with D possibly TRBD1 on 5 matching bases. V shed 4 bases and J shed 12 bases, with 19 bases lying between them. The CDR3 has 13 residues. CDR1 is SGHRS, CDR2 YFSETQ, per germline. The CDR3 loop reads CASSDSEGSEDTF. Here the CDR3 DNA reads TGCGCCAGCAGCGACTCCGAGGGGTCTGAGGACACCTTC. Combining the CDR3 with reference TRBV5-1 and TRBJ1-2 gives the whole variable domain KAGVTQTPRYLIKTRGQQVTLSCSPISGHRSVSWYQQTPGQGLQFLFEYFSETQRNKGNFPGRFSGRQFSNSRSEMNVSTLELGDSALYLCASSDSEGSEDTFGSGTRLTVV.

CDR3: CASKRGQNFGNTIYF. The CDR3 DNA follows: TGTGCCAGCAAGAGGGGACAGAACTTTGGAAACACCATATATTTT. This chain connects TRBV6-1 to TRBJ1-3; 7 nucleotides align to TRBD1. CDR3 length equals 15 residues. Trimming removed 7 bases from V and 3 bases from J; junction bases left unmatched: 9. In germline, CDR1 is MNHNS, CDR2 SASEGT.

The chain is built from TRBV19 and TRBJ2-5; D perhaps matches TRBD1 (5 bases). The V gene's germline CDR1 is LNHDA and CDR2 SQIVND (reference sequence). The CDR3 is 15 amino acids. The V end was cut by 2 bases, the J end by 0 bases, with 10 bases between. The CDR3, as DNA: TGTGCCAGTAGTATACGACAGTCGTACCAAGAGACCCAGTACTTC. Protein sequence: CASSIRQSYQETQYF.